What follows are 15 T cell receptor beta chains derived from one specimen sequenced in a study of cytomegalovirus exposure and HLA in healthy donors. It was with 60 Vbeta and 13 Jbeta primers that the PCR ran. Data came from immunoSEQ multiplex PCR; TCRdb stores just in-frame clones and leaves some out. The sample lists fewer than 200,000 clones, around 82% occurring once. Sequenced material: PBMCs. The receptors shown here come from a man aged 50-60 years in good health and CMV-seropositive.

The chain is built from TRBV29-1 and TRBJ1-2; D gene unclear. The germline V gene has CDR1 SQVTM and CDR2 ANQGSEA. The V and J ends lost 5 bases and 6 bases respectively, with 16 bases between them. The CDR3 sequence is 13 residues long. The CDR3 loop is CSVHSATLNGYTF. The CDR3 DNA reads TGCAGCGTTCATTCGGCGACATTGAATGGCTACACCTTC.

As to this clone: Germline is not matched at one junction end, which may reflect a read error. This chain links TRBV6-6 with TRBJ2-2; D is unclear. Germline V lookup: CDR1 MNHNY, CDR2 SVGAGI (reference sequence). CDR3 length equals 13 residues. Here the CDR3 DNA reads TGTGCCAGCAGTTACTCGAACTCCGGGGAGCTGTTTTTT. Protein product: CASSYSNSGELFF.

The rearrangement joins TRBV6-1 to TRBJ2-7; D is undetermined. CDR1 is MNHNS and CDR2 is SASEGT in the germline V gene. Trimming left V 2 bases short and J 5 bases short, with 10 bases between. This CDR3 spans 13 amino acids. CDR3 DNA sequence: TGTGCCAGCAGTGAAATAGCCACCCACGAGCAGTACTTC. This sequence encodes CASSEIATHEQYF.

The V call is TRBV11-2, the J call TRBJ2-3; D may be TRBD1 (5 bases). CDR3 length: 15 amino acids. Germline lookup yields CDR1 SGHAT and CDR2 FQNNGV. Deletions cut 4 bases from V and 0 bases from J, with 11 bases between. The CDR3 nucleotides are TGTGCCAGCAGCTCGGACATATCTAGCACAGATACGCAGTATTTT. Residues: CASSSDISSTDTQYF.

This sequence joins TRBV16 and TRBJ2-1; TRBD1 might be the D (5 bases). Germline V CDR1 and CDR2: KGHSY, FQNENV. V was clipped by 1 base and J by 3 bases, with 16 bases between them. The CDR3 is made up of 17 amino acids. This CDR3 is CASSQLLMGRSYNEQFF. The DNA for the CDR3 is TGTGCCAGCAGCCAATTGTTGATGGGGCGTAGCTACAATGAGCAGTTCTTC.

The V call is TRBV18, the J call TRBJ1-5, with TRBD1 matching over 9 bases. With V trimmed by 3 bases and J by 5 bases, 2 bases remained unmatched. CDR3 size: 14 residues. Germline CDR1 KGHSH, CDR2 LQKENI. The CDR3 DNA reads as TGTGCCAGCTCACCGAGGGACAGGGATCAGCCCCAGCATTTT. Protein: CASSPRDRDQPQHF.

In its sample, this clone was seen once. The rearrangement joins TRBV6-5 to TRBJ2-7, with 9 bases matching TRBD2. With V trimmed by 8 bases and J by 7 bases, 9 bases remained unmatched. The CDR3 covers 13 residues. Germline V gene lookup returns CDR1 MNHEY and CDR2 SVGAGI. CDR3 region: CASWSSGIGEQYF. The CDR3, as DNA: TGTGCCAGCTGGTCTAGCGGGATAGGAGAGCAGTACTTC.

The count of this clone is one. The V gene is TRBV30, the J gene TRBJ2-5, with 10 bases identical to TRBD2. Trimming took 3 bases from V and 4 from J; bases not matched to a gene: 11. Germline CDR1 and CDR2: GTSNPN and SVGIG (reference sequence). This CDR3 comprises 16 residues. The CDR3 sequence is CAWSTSGRAIGETQYF. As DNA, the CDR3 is TGTGCCTGGAGCACAAGCGGGAGGGCCATTGGAGAGACCCAGTACTTC.

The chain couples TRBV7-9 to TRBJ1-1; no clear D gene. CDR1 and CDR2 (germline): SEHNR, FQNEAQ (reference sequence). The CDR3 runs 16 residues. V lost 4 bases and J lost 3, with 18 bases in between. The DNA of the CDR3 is TGTGCCAGCAGCTCCGGGTCTTCCCCTGGGTACACTGAAGCTTTCTTT. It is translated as CASSSGSSPGYTEAFF.

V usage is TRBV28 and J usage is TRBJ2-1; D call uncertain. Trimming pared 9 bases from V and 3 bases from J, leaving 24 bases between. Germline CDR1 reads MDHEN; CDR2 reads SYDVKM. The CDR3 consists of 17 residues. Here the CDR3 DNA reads TGTGCCAGGGCCATCATGAGGTGGGTTATCGGCTACAATGAGCAGTTCTTC. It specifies CARAIMRWVIGYNEQFF.

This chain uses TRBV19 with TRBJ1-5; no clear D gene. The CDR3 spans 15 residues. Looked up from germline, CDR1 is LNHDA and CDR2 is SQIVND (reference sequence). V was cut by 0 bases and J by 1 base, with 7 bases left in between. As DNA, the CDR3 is TGTGCCAGTAGTATAGATAGGGAGAGCAATCAGCCCCAGCATTTT. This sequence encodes CASSIDRESNQPQHF.

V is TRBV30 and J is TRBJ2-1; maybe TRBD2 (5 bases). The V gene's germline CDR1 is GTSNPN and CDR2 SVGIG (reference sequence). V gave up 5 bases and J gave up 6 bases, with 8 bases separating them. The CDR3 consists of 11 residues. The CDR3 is CAWGLANEQFF. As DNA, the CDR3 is TGTGCCTGGGGACTGGCCAATGAGCAGTTCTTC.

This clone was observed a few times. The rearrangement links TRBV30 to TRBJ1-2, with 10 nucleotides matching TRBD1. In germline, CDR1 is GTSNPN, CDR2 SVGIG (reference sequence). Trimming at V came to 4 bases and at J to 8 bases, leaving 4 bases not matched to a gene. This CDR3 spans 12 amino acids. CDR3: CAWKLTGGGYTF. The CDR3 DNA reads TGTGCCTGGAAGTTGACAGGGGGCGGCTACACCTTC.

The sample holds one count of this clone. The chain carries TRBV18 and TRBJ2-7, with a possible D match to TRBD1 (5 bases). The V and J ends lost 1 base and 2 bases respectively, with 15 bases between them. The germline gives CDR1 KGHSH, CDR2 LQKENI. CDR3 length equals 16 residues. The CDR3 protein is CASSPQIERQTYEQYF. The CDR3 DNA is TGTGCCAGCTCACCACAGATAGAAAGACAGACCTACGAGCAGTACTTC.

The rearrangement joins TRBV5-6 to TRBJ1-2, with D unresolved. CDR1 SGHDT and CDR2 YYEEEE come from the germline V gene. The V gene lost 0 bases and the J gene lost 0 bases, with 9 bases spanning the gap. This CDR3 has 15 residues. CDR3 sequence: CASSLETGSNYGYTF. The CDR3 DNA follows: TGTGCCAGCAGCTTGGAAACCGGTTCTAACTATGGCTACACCTTC.